A single sample is the source of the 26 T cell receptor beta chains below, sequenced in a study of shared clonotypes between healthy human individuals. Profiling relied on immunoSEQ multiplex PCR, and the TCRdb table lists in-frame clones only, not all of them. Among 2,100,000 or so clones listed, roughly 95% were seen once. The sample was naive CD4+ T cells sorted from blood. Specified subset: CD45RA+ positively selected. The receptors stem from a man between 18 and 29 years old in good health.

The chain uses TRBV9 and TRBJ2-1; TRBD1 matches at 7 bases. J gave up 7 bases and V 0 bases, and 10 bases lay outside the gene matches. This CDR3 region has 16 residues. Germline CDR1 and CDR2: SGDLS and YYNGEE. The DNA for the CDR3 is TGTGCCAGCAGCGTAGATGGAAGGGGGCGAACGAATGAGCAGTTCTTC. Translation gives CASSVDGRGRTNEQFF. The whole variable domain, remainder taken from reference TRBV9 and TRBJ2-1, is DSGVTQTPKHLITATGQRVTLRCSPRSGDLSVYWYQQSLDQGLQFLIQYYNGEERAKGNILERFSAQQFPDLHSELNLSSLELGDSALYFCASSVDGRGRTNEQFFGPGTRLTVL.

As for this clone: The sample has other DNA sequences that encode this CDR3 too. The chain recombines TRBV10-3 with TRBJ1-1; D might be TRBD1 (6 bases). V lost 3 bases and J lost 1, with 6 bases in between. Germline loops: CDR1 ENHRY, CDR2 SYGVKD. This CDR3 is built from 13 residues. CDR3 residues: CAISEGGNTEAFF. Written as DNA, the CDR3 is TGTGCCATCAGTGAAGGGGGGAACACTGAAGCTTTCTTT.

This rearrangement joins TRBV21-1 to TRBJ2-5; the tabulated D call, TRBD2, remains unverified against the DNA. TRBV21-1 is designated a pseudogene. CDR3 length: 15 residues. The CDR3 sequence: CASSKPGLGGETQYF. For the CDR3, the DNA is TGTGCCAGCAGCAAACCCGGACTAGGGGGAGAGACCCAGTACTTC.

This clone came up once. The V and J genes are TRBV10-1 and TRBJ2-1, with TRBD2 matching over 10 bases. The CDR3 has 20 residues. Germline lookup yields CDR1 WNHNN and CDR2 SYGVQD (reference sequence). J lost 4 bases, V lost 11 bases, and 26 bases had no gene match. CDR3 coding DNA: TGCGCCGCTAACTTTTGGAAGGGGCTAGCGGGGGAGCTTGGGTACAATGAGCAGTTCTTC. Translation: CAANFWKGLAGELGYNEQFF.

CDR3 bases: TGCGCCAGCAGAACCACCGGGACAGGGGAAGAGACCCAGTACTTC. Translation gives CASRTTGTGEETQYF. J is TRBJ2-5 and V is TRBV5-1; 10 bases match TRBD1. The germline V gene encodes CDR1 SGHRS and CDR2 YFSETQ. The CDR3 has 15 residues. J gave up 3 bases and V 5 bases, and 7 bases lay outside the gene matches. Full variable domain (remainder filled in from reference TRBV5-1 and TRBJ2-5): KAGVTQTPRYLIKTRGQQVTLSCSPISGHRSVSWYQQTPGQGLQFLFEYFSETQRNKGNFPGRFSGRQFSNSRSEMNVSTLELGDSALYLCASRTTGTGEETQYFGPGTRLLVL.

The chain combines TRBV27 with TRBJ2-2, with no clear D. The CDR3 sequence is 14 residues long. Looked up from germline, CDR1 is MNHEY and CDR2 is SMNVEV (reference sequence). Trimming removed 3 bases at V and 0 bases at J, with 5 bases between. The CDR3 sequence: CASSFLTNTGELFF. The CDR3 nucleotides are TGTGCCAGCAGTTTTCTAACGAACACCGGGGAGCTGTTTTTT.

The genes are TRBV18 and TRBJ2-7, with 9 bases lining up with TRBD1. The CDR3 consists of 15 residues. CDR1 KGHSH and CDR2 LQKENI come from the germline V gene. Unmatched junction bases numbered 5, after V lost 2 bases and J lost 3 bases. CDR3 in DNA: TGTGCCAGCTCACCAAAGGGACAGGGAGACTACGAGCAGTACTTC. The encoded protein is CASSPKGQGDYEQYF. The variable domain in full, with the rest retrieved from reference TRBV18 and TRBJ2-7, is NAGVMQNPRHLVRRRGQEARLRCSPMKGHSHVYWYRQLPEEGLKFMVYLQKENIIDESGMPKERFSAEFPKEGPSILRIQQVVRGDSAAYFCASSPKGQGDYEQYFGPGTRLTVT.

This rearrangement joins TRBV2 to TRBJ1-6, with D hard to call. The CDR3 is 13 amino acids. CDR1 and CDR2 (germline): SNHLY, FYNNEI. The ends were cut back, 4 bases at V and 7 bases at J, with 8 bases in the middle. In DNA, the CDR3 is TGTGCCAGCAGTGGAGGGAACAATTCACCCCTCCACTTT. Its protein is CASSGGNNSPLHF.

V gene TRBV28 combines with J gene TRBJ1-1, with D perhaps TRBD1 (6 bases). The length of the CDR3 is 14 residues. Germline CDR1 MDHEN, CDR2 SYDVKM. Trimming pared 6 bases from V and 6 bases from J, leaving 17 bases between. CDR3 sequence: CASRVRGAGAEAFF. CDR3 DNA: TGTGCCAGCAGAGTTAGGGGGGCCGGGGCTGAAGCTTTCTTT.

The gene calls are TRBV5-6 and TRBJ2-5, with 9 bases lining up with TRBD1. Germline lookup yields CDR1 SGHDT and CDR2 YYEEEE. With 3 bases clipped from V and 4 bases from J, the junction kept 4 bases outside the gene matches. The CDR3 is 14 residues long. CDR3 region: CASSSTGGGETQYF. CDR3 sequence (DNA): TGTGCCAGCAGCTCGACAGGGGGTGGAGAGACCCAGTACTTC.

This chain connects TRBV10-3 to TRBJ2-5; 7 bases align to TRBD2. CDR3 length: 14 amino acids. Germline V gene data show CDR1 as ENHRY and CDR2 as SYGVKD. J was trimmed by 1 base and V by 5 bases; bases with no gene match: 4. The CDR3 loop reads CAISSAGPQETQYF. The CDR3 coding sequence is TGTGCCATCAGTTCAGCGGGGCCCCAAGAGACCCAGTACTTC.

This sequence joins TRBV7-9 and TRBJ2-5; 7 bases are shared with TRBD2. V gave up 6 bases and J gave up 7 bases; unmatched junction bases: 20. The CDR3 sequence is 17 residues long. Germline CDR1 reads SEHNR; CDR2 reads FQNEAQ (reference sequence). The CDR3 loop is CASRGTSALEKTRTQYF. The CDR3, as DNA: TGTGCCAGCAGGGGAACTAGCGCGCTAGAAAAGACCAGGACCCAGTACTTC.

In DNA form, the CDR3 reads TGTGCCAGCAGCGCTGGGAGTTCTTTATCGGGCACTGAAGCTTTCTTT. Translating it yields CASSAGSSLSGTEAFF. This rearrangement joins TRBV9 to TRBJ1-1; D remains unclear. With 3 bases removed from V and 4 bases from J, the gap between germline ends came to 19 bases. Germline V gives CDR1 SGDLS, CDR2 YYNGEE. The CDR3 contains 16 residues.

The rearrangement links TRBV4-1 to TRBJ2-7; D is uncertain. Trimming cost V 1 base and J 3 bases, with 10 bases left between them. The germline CDR1 and CDR2 sequences are MGHRA and YSYEKL. The CDR3 spans 14 residues. CDR3 loop: CASSQGTVNYEQYF. In nucleotides, the CDR3 is TGCGCCAGCAGCCAAGGGACGGTAAACTACGAGCAGTACTTC.

V usage is TRBV30 and J usage is TRBJ1-1; D gene ambiguous. Trimming took off 4 bases at V and 8 bases at J, with 26 bases between the two ends. Germline CDR1 is GTSNPN and CDR2 is SVGIG (reference sequence). The CDR3 sequence is 16 residues long. CDR3 amino acids: CAWTPAGREKLSEAFF. In DNA form, the CDR3 reads TGTGCCTGGACCCCGGCAGGAAGGGAGAAATTATCGGAAGCTTTCTTT.

The chain joins TRBV11-2 to TRBJ2-3; D perhaps matches TRBD2 (6 bases). CDR3 length equals 15 residues. Germline assignment: CDR1 SGHAT and CDR2 FQNNGV. Between the trimmed V and J ends, which lost 1 base and 0 bases, there was a span of 8 bases. CDR3 loop: CASSLGSGSTDTQYF. The CDR3 nucleotides read TGTGCCAGCAGCTTAGGTAGCGGAAGCACAGATACGCAGTATTTT.

The V call is TRBV19, the J call TRBJ1-2, with D perhaps TRBD1 (5 bases). This CDR3 region has 13 residues. The germline V gene has CDR1 LNHDA and CDR2 SQIVND (reference sequence). Trimming removed 5 bases at V and 4 bases at J, with 11 bases between. The chain's CDR3 is CASSSTVAYGYTF. In nucleotides, the CDR3 is TGTGCCAGTAGTTCGACAGTAGCCTATGGCTACACCTTC.

The chain uses TRBV10-3 and TRBJ1-1; D is possibly TRBD1 (6 bases). Trimming removed 11 bases from V and 0 bases from J, with 13 bases in between. CDR1 and CDR2 from the germline V gene are ENHRY and SYGVKD. This CDR3 is 13 amino acids long. The CDR3 spells CAVKQGMNTEAFF. CDR3 DNA sequence: TGTGCCGTCAAACAGGGAATGAACACTGAAGCTTTCTTT.

The CDR3 coding sequence is TGTGCCAGCAAAAGTACCCGGATGAACACTGAAGCTTTCTTT. Protein: CASKSTRMNTEAFF. The V call is TRBV7-2, the J call TRBJ1-1; D uncertain. The CDR3 has 14 residues. Trimming stripped 7 bases from V and 0 bases from J, with 12 bases between. CDR1 and CDR2 from the germline V gene are SGHTA and FQGNSA.

The chain uses TRBV5-1 and TRBJ1-6; D is possibly TRBD1 (5 bases). Germline V gene lookup returns CDR1 SGHRS and CDR2 YFSETQ. The CDR3 is 16 residues long. The V end was cut by 3 bases, the J end by 0 bases, with 10 bases between. In nucleotides, the CDR3 is TGCGCCAGCAGCTCGGGACTTGGCTCCTATAATTCACCCCTCCACTTT. Translating it yields CASSSGLGSYNSPLHF.

This chain links TRBV5-1 with TRBJ2-2; D not certain. The CDR3 has 13 residues. V was cut by 10 bases and J by 1 base, with 11 bases left in between. The germline V gene encodes CDR1 SGHRS and CDR2 YFSETQ. For the CDR3, the DNA is TGCGCCGGACGTGGGGAGAACACCGGGGAGCTGTTTTTT. As protein: CAGRGENTGELFF.

This chain links TRBV7-2 with TRBJ2-1, with 7 bases identical to TRBD2. CDR1 is SGHTA and CDR2 is FQGNSA in the germline V gene. This CDR3 comprises 17 residues. Trimming took 3 bases from V and 10 from J; bases not matched to a gene: 18. The CDR3 region has the DNA TGTGCCAGCAGCTTGGCCCCTAGCGGAAGGGGTGCTTCGGAGCAGTTCTTC. Translation gives CASSLAPSGRGASEQFF.

The chain couples TRBV5-1 to TRBJ2-7; no definite D call. The CDR3 totals 14 residues. Trimming stripped 4 bases from V and 7 bases from J, with 18 bases between. Germline CDR1 is SGHRS and CDR2 is YFSETQ. CDR3 region: CASSQAPPSIEQYF. The CDR3 DNA sequence: TGCGCCAGCAGCCAAGCCCCTCCCTCGATTGAGCAGTACTTC.

In the case of this clone: In the same sample, other DNA sequences code for this CDR3. The chain combines TRBV5-6 with TRBJ2-3; D not certain. CDR3 length: 13 amino acids. Trimming left V 0 bases short and J 6 bases short, with 8 bases between. Germline V gives CDR1 SGHDT, CDR2 YYEEEE. The CDR3 reads CASSLVGSDTQYF. The CDR3, as DNA: TGTGCCAGCAGCTTGGTAGGATCCGATACGCAGTATTTT.

The V gene is TRBV5-1, the J gene TRBJ2-5; TRBD1 might be the D (5 bases). Trimming cost V 1 base and J 5 bases, with 21 bases left between them. CDR1 and CDR2 from the germline V gene are SGHRS and YFSETQ. The CDR3 sequence is 17 residues long. The CDR3 loop reads CASSLQGLPQVRETQYF. The CDR3 DNA reads TGCGCCAGCAGCTTGCAGGGTCTACCCCAGGTGCGGGAGACCCAGTACTTC.

The CDR3 is CASSVATFGELFF. DNA of the CDR3: TGTGCCAGCAGCGTAGCAACATTCGGGGAGCTGTTTTTT. The chain links TRBV9 to TRBJ2-2, with D hard to call. The germline gives CDR1 SGDLS, CDR2 YYNGEE. The CDR3 covers 13 residues. V lost 0 bases and J 7 bases, leaving 7 bases between the germline ends.